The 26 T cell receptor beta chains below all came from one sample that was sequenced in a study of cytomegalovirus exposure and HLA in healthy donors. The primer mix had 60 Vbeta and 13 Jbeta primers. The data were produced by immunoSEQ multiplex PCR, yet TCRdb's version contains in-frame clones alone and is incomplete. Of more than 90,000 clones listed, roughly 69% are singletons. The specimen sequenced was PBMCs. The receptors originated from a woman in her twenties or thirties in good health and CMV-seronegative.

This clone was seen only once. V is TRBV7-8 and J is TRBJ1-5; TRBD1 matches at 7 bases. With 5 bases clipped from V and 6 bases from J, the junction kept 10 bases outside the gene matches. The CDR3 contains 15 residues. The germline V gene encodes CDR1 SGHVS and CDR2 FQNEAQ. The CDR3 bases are TGTGCCAGCAGCCCGACCCAGGGGGTGGGTCAGCCCCAGCATTTT. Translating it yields CASSPTQGVGQPQHF.

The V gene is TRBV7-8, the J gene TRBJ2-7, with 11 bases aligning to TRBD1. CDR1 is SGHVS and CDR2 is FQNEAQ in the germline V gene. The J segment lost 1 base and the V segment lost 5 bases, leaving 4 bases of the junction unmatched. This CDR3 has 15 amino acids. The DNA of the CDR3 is TGTGCCAGCAGCGGCCGGGACAGGGGGTCCTACGAGCAGTACTTC. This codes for CASSGRDRGSYEQYF.

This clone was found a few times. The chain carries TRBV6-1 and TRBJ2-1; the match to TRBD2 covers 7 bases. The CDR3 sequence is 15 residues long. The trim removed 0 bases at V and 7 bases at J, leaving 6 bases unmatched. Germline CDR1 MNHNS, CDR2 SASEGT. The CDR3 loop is CASSEAGGMGNEQFF. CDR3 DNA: TGTGCCAGCAGTGAAGCGGGAGGGATGGGTAATGAGCAGTTCTTC.

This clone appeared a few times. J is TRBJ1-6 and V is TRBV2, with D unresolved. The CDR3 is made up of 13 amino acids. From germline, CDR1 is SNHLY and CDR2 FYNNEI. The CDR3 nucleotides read TGTGGAGGTAGTTCTGCCCCCAATTCACCCCTCCACTTT. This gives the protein CGGSSAPNSPLHF.

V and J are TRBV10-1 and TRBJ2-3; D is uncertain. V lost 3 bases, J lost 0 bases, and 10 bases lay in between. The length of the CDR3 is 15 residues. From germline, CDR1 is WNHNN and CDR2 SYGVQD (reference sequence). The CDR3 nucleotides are TGCGCCAGCAGTGAAGGAGTGGGTAGCACAGATACGCAGTATTTT. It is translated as CASSEGVGSTDTQYF.

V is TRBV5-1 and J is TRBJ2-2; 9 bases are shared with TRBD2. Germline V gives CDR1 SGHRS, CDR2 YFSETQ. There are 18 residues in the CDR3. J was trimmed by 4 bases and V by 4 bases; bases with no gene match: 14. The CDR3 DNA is TGCGCCAGCAGCACGGTACTGGGGCGGGAGGGCCCCACCGGGGAGCTGTTTTTT. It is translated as CASSTVLGREGPTGELFF.

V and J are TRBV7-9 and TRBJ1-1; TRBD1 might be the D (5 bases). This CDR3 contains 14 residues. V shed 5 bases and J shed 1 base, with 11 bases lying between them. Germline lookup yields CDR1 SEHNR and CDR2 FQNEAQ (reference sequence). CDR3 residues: CASSLMGGNTEAFF. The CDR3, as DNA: TGTGCCAGCAGCCTCATGGGGGGGAACACTGAAGCTTTCTTT.

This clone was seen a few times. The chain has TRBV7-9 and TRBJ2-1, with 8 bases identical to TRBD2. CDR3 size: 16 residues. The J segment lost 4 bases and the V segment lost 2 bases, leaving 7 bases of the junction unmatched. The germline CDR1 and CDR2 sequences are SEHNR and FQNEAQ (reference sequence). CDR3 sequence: CASSLRRGGLYNEQFF. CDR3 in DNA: TGTGCCAGCAGCTTACGTCGGGGGGGGCTTTACAATGAGCAGTTCTTC.

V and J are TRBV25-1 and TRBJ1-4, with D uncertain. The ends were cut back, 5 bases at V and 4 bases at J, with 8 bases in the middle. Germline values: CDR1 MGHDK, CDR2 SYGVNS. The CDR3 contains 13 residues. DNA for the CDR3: TGTGCCAGCAGTCGGTCTTATAATGAAAAACTGTTTTTT. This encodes CASSRSYNEKLFF.

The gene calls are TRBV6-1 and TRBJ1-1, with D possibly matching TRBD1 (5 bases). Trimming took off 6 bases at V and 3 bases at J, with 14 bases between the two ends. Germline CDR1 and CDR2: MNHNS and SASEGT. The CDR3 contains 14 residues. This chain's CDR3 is CASRATEIHTEAFF. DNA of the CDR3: TGTGCCAGCAGAGCGACAGAGATACACACTGAAGCTTTCTTT.

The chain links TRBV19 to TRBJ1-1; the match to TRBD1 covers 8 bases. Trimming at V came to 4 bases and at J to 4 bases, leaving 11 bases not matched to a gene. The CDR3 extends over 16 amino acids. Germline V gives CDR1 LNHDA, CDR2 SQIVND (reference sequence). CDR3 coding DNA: TGTGCCAGTAGTAGACCGGAGACAGGGGCTTTCACTGAAGCTTTCTTT. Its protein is CASSRPETGAFTEAFF.

In DNA, the CDR3 is TGTGCCAGTACCGGGTACGGAGGGTACAATGAGCAGTTCTTC. Translation: CASTGYGGYNEQFF. The V and J genes are TRBV19 and TRBJ2-1; perhaps TRBD2 as D (6 bases). The CDR3 is made up of 14 amino acids. Looked up from germline, CDR1 is LNHDA and CDR2 is SQIVND (reference sequence). Trimming left V 7 bases short and J 4 bases short, with 14 bases between.

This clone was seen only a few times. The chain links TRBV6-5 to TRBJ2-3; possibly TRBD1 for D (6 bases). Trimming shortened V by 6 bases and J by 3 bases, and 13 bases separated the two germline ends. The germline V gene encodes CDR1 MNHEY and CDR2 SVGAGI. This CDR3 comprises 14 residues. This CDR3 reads CASRWDKRTDTQYF. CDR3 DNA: TGTGCCAGCAGGTGGGACAAGCGAACAGATACGCAGTATTTT.

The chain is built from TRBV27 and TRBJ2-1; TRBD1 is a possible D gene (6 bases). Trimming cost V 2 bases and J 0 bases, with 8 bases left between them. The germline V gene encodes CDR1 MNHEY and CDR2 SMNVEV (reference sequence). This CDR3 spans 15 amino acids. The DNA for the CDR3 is TGTGCCAGCAGTTTAGACAGGATCTCCTACAATGAGCAGTTCTTC. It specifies CASSLDRISYNEQFF.

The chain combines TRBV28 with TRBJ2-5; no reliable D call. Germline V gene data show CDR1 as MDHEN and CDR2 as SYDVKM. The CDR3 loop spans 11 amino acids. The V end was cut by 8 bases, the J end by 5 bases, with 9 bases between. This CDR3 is CASATGETQYF. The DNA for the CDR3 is TGTGCCAGCGCGACCGGGGAGACCCAGTACTTC.

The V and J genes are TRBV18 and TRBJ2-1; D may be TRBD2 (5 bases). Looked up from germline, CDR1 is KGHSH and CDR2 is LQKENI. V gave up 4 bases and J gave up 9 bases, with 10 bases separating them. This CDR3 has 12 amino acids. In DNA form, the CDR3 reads TGTGCCAGCTCACAAGAGAGGGTTGAGCAGTTCTTC. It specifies CASSQERVEQFF.

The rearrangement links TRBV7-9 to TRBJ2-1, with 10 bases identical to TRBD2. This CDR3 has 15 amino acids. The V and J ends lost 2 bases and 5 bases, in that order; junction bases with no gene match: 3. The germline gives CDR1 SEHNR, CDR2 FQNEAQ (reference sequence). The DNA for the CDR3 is TGTGCCAGCAGCTTACTAGCGGGAGACCACAATGAGCAGTTCTTC. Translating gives CASSLLAGDHNEQFF.

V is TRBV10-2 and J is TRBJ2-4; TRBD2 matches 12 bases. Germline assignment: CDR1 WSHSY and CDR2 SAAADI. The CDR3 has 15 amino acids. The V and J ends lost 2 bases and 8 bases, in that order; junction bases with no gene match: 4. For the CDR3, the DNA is TGCGCCAGCAGTGAGAGTCCTAGCGGGAGGGACATTCAGTACTTC. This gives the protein CASSESPSGRDIQYF.

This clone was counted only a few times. Written as DNA, the CDR3 is TGTGCCAGCAGCTTGGGCAGGGATGTCGCTGAAGCTTTCTTT. Protein: CASSLGRDVAEAFF. J is TRBJ1-1 and V is TRBV5-4; D might be TRBD1 (5 bases). Looked up from germline, CDR1 is SGHNT and CDR2 is YYREEE (reference sequence). The CDR3 totals 14 residues. The V end was cut by 0 bases, the J end by 6 bases, with 12 bases between.

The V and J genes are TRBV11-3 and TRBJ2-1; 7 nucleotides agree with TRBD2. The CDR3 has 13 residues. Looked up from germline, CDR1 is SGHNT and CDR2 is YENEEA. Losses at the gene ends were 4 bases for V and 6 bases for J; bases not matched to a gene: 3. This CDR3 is CASSSGRRNEQFF. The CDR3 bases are TGTGCCAGCAGCTCCGGGAGGCGCAATGAGCAGTTCTTC.

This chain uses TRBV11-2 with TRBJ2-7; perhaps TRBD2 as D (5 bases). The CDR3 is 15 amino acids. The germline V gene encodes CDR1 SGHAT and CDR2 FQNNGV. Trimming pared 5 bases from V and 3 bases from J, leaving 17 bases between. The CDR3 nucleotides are TGTGCCAGCAGCCCTCTTTTGGGGAGTCGCTACGAGCAGTACTTC. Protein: CASSPLLGSRYEQYF.

This CDR3 reads CASSNTSGRYNEQFF. CDR3 DNA: TGTGCCAGCAGCAACACTAGCGGGAGATACAATGAGCAGTTCTTC. The gene calls are TRBV5-6 and TRBJ2-1; the match to TRBD2 covers 11 bases. The CDR3 is 15 amino acids. In germline, CDR1 is SGHDT, CDR2 YYEEEE. The trim removed 4 bases at V and 4 bases at J, leaving 4 bases unmatched.

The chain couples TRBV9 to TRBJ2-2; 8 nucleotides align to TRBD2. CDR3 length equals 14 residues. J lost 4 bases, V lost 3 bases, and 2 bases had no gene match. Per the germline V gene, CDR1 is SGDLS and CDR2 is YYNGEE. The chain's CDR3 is CASSAGGGTGELFF. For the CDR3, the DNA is TGTGCCAGCAGCGCGGGGGGGGGCACCGGGGAGCTGTTTTTT.

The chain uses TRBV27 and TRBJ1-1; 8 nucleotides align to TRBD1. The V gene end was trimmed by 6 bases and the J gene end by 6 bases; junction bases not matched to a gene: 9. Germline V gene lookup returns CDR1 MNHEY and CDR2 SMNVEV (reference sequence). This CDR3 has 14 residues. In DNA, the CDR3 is TGTGCCAGCAGGCAATCAGGGGGCTACCCTGAAGCTTTCTTT. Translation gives CASRQSGGYPEAFF.

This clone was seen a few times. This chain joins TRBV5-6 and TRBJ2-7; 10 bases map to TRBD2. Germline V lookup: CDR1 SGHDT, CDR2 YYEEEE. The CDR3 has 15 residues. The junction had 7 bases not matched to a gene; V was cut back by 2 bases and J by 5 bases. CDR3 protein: CASSLDSSGSNEQYF. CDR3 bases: TGTGCCAGCAGCTTAGATTCTAGCGGGAGCAACGAGCAGTACTTC.

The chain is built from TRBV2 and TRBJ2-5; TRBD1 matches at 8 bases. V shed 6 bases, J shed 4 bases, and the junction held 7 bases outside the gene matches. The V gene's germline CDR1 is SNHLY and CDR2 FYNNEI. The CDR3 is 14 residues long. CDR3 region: CASSPSTGGETQYF. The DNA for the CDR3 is TGTGCCAGCAGCCCAAGTACAGGGGGAGAGACCCAGTACTTC.